The 10 T cell receptor beta chains listed next were all sequenced from one sample in a study of shared clonotypes between healthy human individuals. This table comes from immunoSEQ multiplex PCR, and its TCRdb copy is limited to in-frame clones, with some not included. The sample lists roughly 770,000 clones, 96% seen once, with around 0.21% in the top ten. Only CD45RO-negative cells positively selected for CCR7 counted as naive CD8 cells, so terminally differentiated effector memory CD45RA+ cells were excluded. The sample comprised naive CD8+ T cells sorted from blood. These receptor sequences come from a man aged 25 to 40 in good health.

V and J are TRBV29-1 and TRBJ2-7, with 7 bases lining up with TRBD1. This CDR3 is built from 12 residues. Germline values: CDR1 SQVTM, CDR2 ANQGSEA. V shed 6 bases, J shed 1 base, and the junction held 3 bases outside the gene matches. Written as DNA, the CDR3 is TGCAGCGTGAGGGGACAGTCCTACGAGCAGTACTTC. Translation: CSVRGQSYEQYF.

This chain connects TRBV5-1 to TRBJ2-5; either TRBD1 or TRBD2 may fit D (5 bases each). Germline V lookup: CDR1 SGHRS, CDR2 YFSETQ. There are 13 residues in the CDR3. Trimming left V 4 bases short and J 4 bases short, with 11 bases between. The CDR3 DNA is TGCGCCAGCAGCGCCAGGGACCCAGAGACCCAGTACTTC. As protein: CASSARDPETQYF. Together with reference TRBV5-1 and TRBJ2-5, the CDR3 gives the full variable domain: KAGVTQTPRYLIKTRGQQVTLSCSPISGHRSVSWYQQTPGQGLQFLFEYFSETQRNKGNFPGRFSGRQFSNSRSEMNVSTLELGDSALYLCASSARDPETQYFGPGTRLLVL.

The rearrangement links TRBV7-9 to TRBJ1-2; 9 bases align to TRBD1. There are 16 residues in the CDR3. V gave up 3 bases and J gave up 7 bases; unmatched junction bases: 12. Germline values: CDR1 SEHNR, CDR2 FQNEAQ (reference sequence). The CDR3 region has the DNA TGTGCCAGCAGCTTTACGGGACAGGGACCCTTGGGTGGCTACACCTTC. It translates to CASSFTGQGPLGGYTF.

The chain has TRBV11-3 and TRBJ2-1; 8 nucleotides line up with TRBD2. CDR1 is SGHNT, CDR2 YENEEA, per germline. Unmatched junction bases numbered 8, after V lost 5 bases and J lost 5 bases. CDR3 length equals 15 residues. CDR3 amino acids: CASSNWTSRNNEQFF. The DNA for the CDR3 is TGTGCCAGCAGCAACTGGACTAGCAGGAACAATGAGCAGTTCTTC.

This clone was seen once. This chain connects TRBV30 to TRBJ2-2; 7 nucleotides agree with TRBD1. CDR3 size: 15 residues. CDR1 is GTSNPN, CDR2 SVGIG, per germline (reference sequence). V shed 2 bases and J 9 bases; nucleotides not matched to a gene: 12. In DNA, the CDR3 is TGTGCCTGGAGTCCCTGGACAGGTCAATCCCGGGAGCTGTTTTTT. This encodes CAWSPWTGQSRELFF.

The chain uses TRBV5-1 and TRBJ2-3; D is perhaps TRBD1 (6 bases). The germline V gene has CDR1 SGHRS and CDR2 YFSETQ. CDR3 length equals 15 residues. V lost 3 bases, J lost 4 bases, and 15 bases lay in between. In DNA, the CDR3 is TGCGCCAGCAGCTCTTATGGACAGATCTCAGATACGCAGTATTTT. Translation: CASSSYGQISDTQYF.

CDR3 coding DNA: TGTGCCAGCAGCCCCATCGGGACAGGGCGGCCGACAACTTTCTTT. This gives the protein CASSPIGTGRPTTFF. This chain joins TRBV11-2 and TRBJ1-1; 9 positions match TRBD1. The V gene end was trimmed by 5 bases and the J gene end by 12 bases; junction bases not matched to a gene: 16. Germline loops: CDR1 SGHAT, CDR2 FQNNGV. The CDR3 is made up of 15 amino acids.

This sequence joins TRBV19 and TRBJ1-4, with 7 bases fitting TRBD1. Germline loops: CDR1 LNHDA, CDR2 SQIVND (reference sequence). J lost 8 bases, V lost 8 bases, and 14 bases had no gene match. This CDR3 region has 15 residues. CDR3 sequence (DNA): TGTGCCAGTCGACAAAATAACAGGGGCGACGAAAAACTGTTTTTT. It translates to CASRQNNRGDEKLFF.

A remark on this clone: The sample contains more than one DNA sequence encoding this CDR3. The rearrangement joins TRBV9 to TRBJ1-5; D unclear. Germline V CDR1 and CDR2: SGDLS, YYNGEE. The CDR3 totals 15 residues. Trimming cost V 0 bases and J 0 bases, with 7 bases left between them. CDR3 coding DNA: TGTGCCAGCAGCGTAGAAGGTAATAGCAATCAGCCCCAGCATTTT. Amino acids: CASSVEGNSNQPQHF.

This chain's CDR3 is CASRAPGTGSEEQFF. The CDR3 DNA follows: TGTGCCAGCAGGGCCCCCGGGACAGGGAGCGAAGAGCAGTTCTTC. V gene TRBV11-2 combines with J gene TRBJ2-1; 9 bases match TRBD1. V shed 6 bases and J 10 bases; nucleotides not matched to a gene: 13. Germline loops: CDR1 SGHAT, CDR2 FQNNGV. The CDR3 is 15 amino acids.